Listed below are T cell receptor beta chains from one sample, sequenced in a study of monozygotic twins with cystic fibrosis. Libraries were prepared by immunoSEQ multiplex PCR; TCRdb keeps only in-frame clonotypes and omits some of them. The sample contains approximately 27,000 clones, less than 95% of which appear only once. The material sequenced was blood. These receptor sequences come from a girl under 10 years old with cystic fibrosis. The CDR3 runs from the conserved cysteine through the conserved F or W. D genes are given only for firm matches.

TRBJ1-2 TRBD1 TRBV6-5 TGTGCCAGCAGAGAGACAGGGCTGGGTTATGGCTACACCTTC CASRETGLGYGYTF
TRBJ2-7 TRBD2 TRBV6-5 TGTGCAACCACCCCGGGCGTGGCGGGGGGACACGAGCAGTACTTC CATTPGVAGGHEQYF
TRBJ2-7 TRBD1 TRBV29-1 TGCAGCGCAAAGAGCAGGGGGCGCGACTACGAGCAGTACTTC CSAKSRGRDYEQYF
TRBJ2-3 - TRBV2 TGTGCCCCGAGGGGACTCCCCTCGGATACGCAGTATTTT CAPRGLPSDTQYF
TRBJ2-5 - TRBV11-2 TGTGCCAGCAGCTTAGATCCCGGGGGGCGGACCCAGTACTTC CASSLDPGGRTQYF
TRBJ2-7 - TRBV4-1 TGCGCCAGCAGCCAAGTCCCAGGGGCCACCTACGAGCAGTACTTC CASSQVPGATYEQYF
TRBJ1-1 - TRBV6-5 TGTGCCAGCAGTTACTCAGCAGGGGCCACTGAAGCTTTCTTT CASSYSAGATEAFF
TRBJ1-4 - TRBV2 TGTGCCAGCAGTGGGGCAGTCGTTAATGAAAAACTGTTTTTT CASSGAVVNEKLFF
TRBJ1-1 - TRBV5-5 TGTGCCAGCAGCTTGCAGGGGATCGTGGCTGAAGCTTTCTTT CASSLQGIVAEAFF
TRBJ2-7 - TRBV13 TGTGCCAGCAGCCCCGGTACTCATGCAACCTACGAGCAGTACTTC CASSPGTHATYEQYF